A single T cell receptor beta chain is shown here with its context. TCRdb's table, derived via immunoSEQ multiplex PCR, lists solely in-frame clones and lacks some. This sample carries about 180,000 clones, 85% to 90% of them seen once, and the ten largest clones take 2% to 2.5%. These data originate in a study of blood T cell repertoires in COVID-19. Germline lookup yields CDR1 MGHRA and CDR2 YSYEKL. Trimming cost V 4 bases and J 6 bases, with 18 bases left between them. This CDR3 contains 15 residues. The sequenced sample consisted of PBMCs or T cells enriched from blood (not recorded which). The J gene is TRBJ1-1, the V gene TRBV4-1; D is unresolved. The source of this sequence is a woman aged 40 to 49 with acute COVID-19. The CDR3 protein is CASSPSRVTRAEAFF. CDR3 nucleotides: TGCGCCAGCAGCCCCTCACGGGTCACGAGGGCTGAAGCTTTCTTT.